A selection of T cell receptor beta chains follows, all from one sample in a study of blood T cell repertoires in COVID-19. The protocol was immunoSEQ multiplex PCR, while the TCRdb copy is restricted to in-frame clones and leaves out a portion. The table shows 210,000 or so clones, with about nine tenths occurring only once. The sequenced sample consisted of peripheral blood. The receptors were gathered from a man aged 50 to 59 with acute or convalescent COVID-19. Each CDR3 is given with its conserved first and last residue. The order of the fields is D gene, V gene, J gene, clone size, CDR3 protein, CDR3 DNA. The D gene is left open where the match is weak. The size field is filled for only some rows; it gives once, few, many or a size class.

D gene: .
V gene: TRBV12-3/TRBV12-4
J gene: TRBJ1-2
clone size: few
CDR3 protein: CASSTGKGYGYTF
CDR3 DNA: TGTGCCAGCAGTACAGGGAAAGGATATGGCTACACCTTC

D gene: .
V gene: TRBV5-4
J gene: TRBJ1-2
clone size: .
CDR3 protein: CASSLSRDYGYTF
CDR3 DNA: TGTGCCAGCAGCTTGTCCAGGGACTATGGCTACACCTTC

D gene: TRBD1
V gene: TRBV5-1
J gene: TRBJ1-6
clone size: few
CDR3 protein: CASTGQGFNSPLHF
CDR3 DNA: TGCGCCAGCACCGGACAGGGGTTCAATTCACCCCTCCACTTT

D gene: TRBD1
V gene: TRBV2
J gene: TRBJ2-3
clone size: .
CDR3 protein: CASSHEGDRADTQYF
CDR3 DNA: TGTGCCAGCAGTCACGAGGGGGACAGGGCAGATACGCAGTATTTT

D gene: .
V gene: TRBV12-3/TRBV12-4
J gene: TRBJ1-2
clone size: .
CDR3 protein: CASSLGGTGYTF
CDR3 DNA: TGTGCCAGCAGTTTGGGGGGAACAGGCTACACCTTC

D gene: .
V gene: TRBV19
J gene: TRBJ1-4
clone size: once
CDR3 protein: CASSPPAVTNEKLFF
CDR3 DNA: TGTGCCAGTAGTCCCCCAGCGGTAACTAATGAAAAACTGTTTTTT

D gene: .
V gene: TRBV5-4
J gene: TRBJ1-3
clone size: .
CDR3 protein: CASSLRDLSNTIYF
CDR3 DNA: TGTGCCAGCAGCTTGCGGGATCTTTCAAACACCATATATTTT

D gene: .
V gene: TRBV5-1
J gene: TRBJ2-2
clone size: .
CDR3 protein: CASSPLAGTNTGELFF
CDR3 DNA: TGCGCCAGCAGCCCCTTGGCAGGGACGAACACCGGGGAGCTGTTTTTT

D gene: TRBD2
V gene: TRBV5-1
J gene: TRBJ2-1
clone size: .
CDR3 protein: CASSLDSGGAVYEQFF
CDR3 DNA: TGCGCCAGCAGCTTGGATAGCGGGGGGGCGGTATATGAGCAGTTCTTC

D gene: .
V gene: TRBV9
J gene: TRBJ2-1
clone size: once
CDR3 protein: CASSANRAHEQFF
CDR3 DNA: TGTGCCAGCAGCGCCAACAGGGCCCATGAGCAGTTCTTC

D gene: .
V gene: TRBV2
J gene: TRBJ1-2
clone size: .
CDR3 protein: CASSERRYGYTF
CDR3 DNA: TGTGCCAGCAGTGAAAGGCGGTATGGCTACACCTTC

D gene: TRBD1
V gene: TRBV7-9
J gene: TRBJ1-1
clone size: .
CDR3 protein: CASSVGTGVNTEAFF
CDR3 DNA: TGTGCCAGCAGCGTTGGGACAGGGGTGAACACTGAAGCTTTCTTT

D gene: TRBD1
V gene: TRBV2
J gene: TRBJ1-5
clone size: .
CDR3 protein: CASSLFRDRGQPQHF
CDR3 DNA: TGTGCCAGCAGTTTGTTCCGGGACAGGGGTCAGCCCCAGCATTTT

D gene: .
V gene: TRBV5-1
J gene: TRBJ2-7
clone size: .
CDR3 protein: CASSLEQRAYEQYF
CDR3 DNA: TGCGCCAGCAGCTTGGAACAGAGGGCCTACGAGCAGTACTTC

D gene: TRBD1
V gene: TRBV13
J gene: TRBJ1-2
clone size: .
CDR3 protein: CASSLGGQGTYGYTF
CDR3 DNA: TGTGCCAGCAGCTTAGGGGGACAGGGGACCTATGGCTACACCTTC

D gene: .
V gene: TRBV5-1
J gene: TRBJ1-4
clone size: .
CDR3 protein: CASSLGSARANEKLFF
CDR3 DNA: TGCGCCAGCAGCTTGGGGTCGGCCAGGGCAAATGAAAAACTGTTTTTT

D gene: .
V gene: TRBV7-2
J gene: TRBJ1-1
clone size: .
CDR3 protein: CASSLAASDNTEAFF
CDR3 DNA: TGTGCCAGCAGCTTAGCGGCCTCCGATAACACTGAAGCTTTCTTT

D gene: TRBD1
V gene: TRBV5-1
J gene: TRBJ1-1
clone size: .
CDR3 protein: CASVSGQGIDTEAFF
CDR3 DNA: TGCGCCAGCGTATCGGGACAGGGGATTGACACTGAAGCTTTCTTT

D gene: TRBD1
V gene: TRBV19
J gene: TRBJ2-2
clone size: .
CDR3 protein: CATSTRTGGPRNTGELFF
CDR3 DNA: TGTGCCACTTCGACAAGGACAGGGGGCCCTCGGAACACCGGGGAGCTGTTTTTT

D gene: .
V gene: TRBV5-1
J gene: TRBJ1-2
clone size: .
CDR3 protein: CASSLQPGRNYGYTF
CDR3 DNA: TGCGCCAGCAGCTTGCAACCAGGGCGAAACTATGGCTACACCTTC

D gene: .
V gene: TRBV7-7
J gene: TRBJ2-2
clone size: .
CDR3 protein: CASSLSWGHRELFF
CDR3 DNA: TGTGCCAGCAGCTTAAGTTGGGGGCACCGGGAGCTGTTTTTT

D gene: TRBD1
V gene: TRBV6-5
J gene: TRBJ1-5
clone size: once
CDR3 protein: CASSRTGTLDQPQHF
CDR3 DNA: TGTGCCAGCAGTCGGACAGGCACTTTAGATCAGCCCCAGCATTTT

D gene: TRBD1
V gene: TRBV5-5
J gene: TRBJ1-2
clone size: .
CDR3 protein: CASSLAGGRYGYTF
CDR3 DNA: TGTGCCAGCAGCTTGGCAGGGGGCAGGTATGGCTACACCTTC

D gene: .
V gene: TRBV18
J gene: TRBJ1-1
clone size: .
CDR3 protein: CASSPPSGTEAFF
CDR3 DNA: TGTGCCAGCTCACCACCGAGCGGCACTGAAGCTTTCTTT

D gene: .
V gene: TRBV9
J gene: TRBJ1-2
clone size: few
CDR3 protein: CASSVDSSNYGYTF
CDR3 DNA: TGTGCCAGCAGCGTAGACAGCTCTAACTATGGCTACACCTTC

D gene: .
V gene: TRBV3-1/TRBV3-2
J gene: TRBJ1-3
clone size: .
CDR3 protein: CASSSPRKTGNTIYF
CDR3 DNA: TGTGCCAGCAGTTCCCCCAGGAAAACTGGAAACACCATATATTTT